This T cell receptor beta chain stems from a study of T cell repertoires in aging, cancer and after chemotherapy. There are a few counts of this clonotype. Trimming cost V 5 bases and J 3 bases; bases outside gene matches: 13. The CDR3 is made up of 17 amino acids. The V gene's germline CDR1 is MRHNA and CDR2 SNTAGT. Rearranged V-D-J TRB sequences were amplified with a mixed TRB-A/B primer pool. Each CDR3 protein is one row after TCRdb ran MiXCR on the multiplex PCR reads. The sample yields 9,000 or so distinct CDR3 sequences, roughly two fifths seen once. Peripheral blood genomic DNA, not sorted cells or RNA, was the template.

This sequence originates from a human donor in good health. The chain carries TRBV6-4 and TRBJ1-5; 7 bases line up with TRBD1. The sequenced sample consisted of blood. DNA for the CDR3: TGTGCCAGCAGTTACTGCGCCGACAGGGTATTCAATCAGCCCCAGCATTTT. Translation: CASSYCADRVFNQPQHF.